This T cell receptor (beta chain) was recorded in a study of T cells after yellow fever vaccination. Study at large: Some fractions had low cell numbers, and these were prepared with SMART-Seq v4 Ultra Low Input.

Template switching by 5'RACE produced TCR cDNA, adding a universal primer site and UMIs. TCRdb analysed the 5' RACE reads with MiXCR anew, one entry per CDR3 protein. Of more than 80,000 distinct CDR3 sequences in the sample, approximately 6.3% were seen once. CDR1 DFQATT and CDR2 SNEGSKA come from the germline V gene (reference sequence). The CDR3 sequence is 11 residues long. V lost 5 bases, J lost 8 bases, and 10 bases lay in between. The gene calls are TRBV20-1 and TRBJ2-1; D ambiguous. The sample in question was CD8+ T cells sorted from PBMCs, obtained 10 days after the yellow fever booster vaccination. The sequence derives from a man aged 18-30 years who received the YFV17D yellow fever vaccine. The CDR3 loop is CSALIGYEQFF. CDR3 sequence (DNA): TGCAGTGCTCTCATCGGCTATGAGCAGTTCTTC.